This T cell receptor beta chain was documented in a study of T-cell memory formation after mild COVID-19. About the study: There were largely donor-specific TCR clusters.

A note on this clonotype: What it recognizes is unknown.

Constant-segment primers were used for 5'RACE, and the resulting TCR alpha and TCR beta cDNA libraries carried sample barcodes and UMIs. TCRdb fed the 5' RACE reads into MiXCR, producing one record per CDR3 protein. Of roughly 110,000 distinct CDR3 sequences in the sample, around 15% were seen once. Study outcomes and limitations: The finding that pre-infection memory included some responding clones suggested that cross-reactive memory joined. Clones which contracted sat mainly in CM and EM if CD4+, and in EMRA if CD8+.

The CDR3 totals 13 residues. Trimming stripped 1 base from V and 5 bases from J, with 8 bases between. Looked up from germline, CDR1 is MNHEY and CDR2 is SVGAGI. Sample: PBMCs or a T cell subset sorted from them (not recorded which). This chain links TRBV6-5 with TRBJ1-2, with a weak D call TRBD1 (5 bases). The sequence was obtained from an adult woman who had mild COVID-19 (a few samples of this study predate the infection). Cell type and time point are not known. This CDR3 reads CASSYLGPYGYTF. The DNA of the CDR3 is TGTGCCAGCAGTTACTTGGGACCGTATGGCTACACCTTC.